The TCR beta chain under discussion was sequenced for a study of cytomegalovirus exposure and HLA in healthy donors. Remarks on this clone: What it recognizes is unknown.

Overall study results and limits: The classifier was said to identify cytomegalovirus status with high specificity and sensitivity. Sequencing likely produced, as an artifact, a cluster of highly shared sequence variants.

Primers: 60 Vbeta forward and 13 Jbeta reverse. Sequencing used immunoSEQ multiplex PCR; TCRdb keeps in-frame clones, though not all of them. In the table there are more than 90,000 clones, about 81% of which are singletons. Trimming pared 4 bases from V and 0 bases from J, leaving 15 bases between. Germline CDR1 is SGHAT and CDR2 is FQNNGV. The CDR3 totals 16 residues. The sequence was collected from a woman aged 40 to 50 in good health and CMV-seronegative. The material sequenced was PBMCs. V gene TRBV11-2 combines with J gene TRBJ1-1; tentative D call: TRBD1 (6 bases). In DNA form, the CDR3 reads TGTGCCAGCAGCTCCCCAGGGGCCTCCATGAACACTGAAGCTTTCTTT. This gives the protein CASSSPGASMNTEAFF. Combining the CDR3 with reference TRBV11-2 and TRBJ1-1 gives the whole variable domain EAGVAQSPRYKIIEKRQSVAFWCNPISGHATLYWYQQILGQGPKLLIQFQNNGVVDDSQLPKDRFSAERLKGVDSTLKIQPAKLEDSAVYLCASSSPGASMNTEAFFGQGTRLTVV.